Many counts were recorded for the clone carrying this T cell receptor beta chain. The antigen is not known. This sample is drawn from a study of CD8 T cells in ankylosing spondylitis. Study-wide points: Made up of several highly homologous variants, a TCR beta motif appeared characteristic of ankylosing spondylitis blood.

TCRdb fed the 5' RACE reads into MiXCR, producing one record per CDR3 protein. The sample consists of under 250,000 distinct CDR3 sequences, roughly a tenth of them appearing once. The V gene end was trimmed by 5 bases and the J gene end by 1 base; junction bases not matched to a gene: 5. Germline values: CDR1 SGHRS, CDR2 YFSETQ. This CDR3 is built from 15 residues. The TCR originated in a male donor with ankylosing spondylitis or in good health (not recorded which). Source material: blood, either unsorted or a sorted T cell fraction (not recorded which). This chain joins TRBV5-1 and TRBJ2-1; 8 bases align to TRBD1. This CDR3 reads CASRYTGGSYNEQFF. CDR3 coding DNA: TGCGCCAGCAGATACACAGGGGGATCCTACAATGAGCAGTTCTTC.